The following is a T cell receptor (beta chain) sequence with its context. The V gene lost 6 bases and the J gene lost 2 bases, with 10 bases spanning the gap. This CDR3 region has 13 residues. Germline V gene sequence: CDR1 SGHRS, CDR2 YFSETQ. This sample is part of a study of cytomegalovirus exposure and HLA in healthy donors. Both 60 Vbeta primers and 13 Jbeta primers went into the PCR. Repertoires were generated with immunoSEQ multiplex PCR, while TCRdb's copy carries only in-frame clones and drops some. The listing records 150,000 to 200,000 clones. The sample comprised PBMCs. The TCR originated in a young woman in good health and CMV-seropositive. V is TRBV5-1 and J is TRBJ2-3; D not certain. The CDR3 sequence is CASTRLNTDTQYF. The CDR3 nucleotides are TGCGCCAGCACCCGACTGAACACAGATACGCAGTATTTT.